The sequence of this TCR beta chain was determined in a study of cytomegalovirus exposure and HLA in healthy donors. This clone was counted only a few times. The antigen remains undetermined. The study, taken as a whole, reports: Donors belonging to an Asian-associated ancestry cluster reportedly showed fewer N-insertions in productive TCRs than the approximately 680-donor mean, according to what a later analysis found.

V gave up 5 bases and J gave up 8 bases; unmatched junction bases: 13. Germline loops: CDR1 SGHTA, CDR2 FQGNSA. The CDR3 is 15 residues long. Amplification used 60 Vbeta primers and 13 Jbeta primers. Sequencing used immunoSEQ multiplex PCR; TCRdb keeps in-frame clones, though not all of them. Of 180,000 or so clones listed, 70% to 85% were seen once; the top ten hold 0.08% to 0.1%. This TCR was sampled from a boy younger than 10 in good health and CMV-seronegative. The J gene is TRBJ1-2, the V gene TRBV7-2, with 8 positions matching TRBD1. Sample: PBMCs. The DNA for the CDR3 is TGTGCCAGCAGCGGTGGGGGGACAGGTACAGGGGGCTACACCTTC. Protein: CASSGGGTGTGGYTF.